The 7 T cell receptor beta chains below come from one sample, sequenced in a study of T cell responses to AZD1222 COVID-19 vaccine. Profiled with immunoSEQ multiplex PCR; TCRdb holds only in-frame clones, not every one. Of 110,000 or so clones in the sample, 85% to 90% were seen once. Here the sequenced sample was peripheral blood, taken on day 0 of AZD1222 vaccination. These receptors all stem from an adult in good health.

This clone was picked up a small number of times. The rearrangement links TRBV14 to TRBJ1-1; no reliable D call. Trimming shortened V by 4 bases and J by 6 bases, and 15 bases separated the two germline ends. This CDR3 contains 14 residues. Per germline, CDR1 SGHDN and CDR2 FVKESK. CDR3 DNA: TGTGCCAGCAGCCTCCTTCCCGGTTTGCCTGAAGCTTTCTTT. This encodes CASSLLPGLPEAFF.

The chain has TRBV5-1 and TRBJ1-6, with D possibly matching TRBD1 (5 bases). The CDR3 is 21 residues long. V was shortened by 0 bases and J by 5 bases, with 27 bases between the two germline ends. Germline V gives CDR1 SGHRS, CDR2 YFSETQ. The CDR3 is CASSLDVGRSARELNNSPLHF. The CDR3 region has the DNA TGCGCCAGCAGCTTGGACGTGGGGCGGTCCGCCCGGGAGCTCAATAATTCACCCCTCCACTTT.

This clone was seen just once. The chain employs TRBV4-3 and TRBJ2-6, with D possibly TRBD1 on 5 matching bases. This CDR3 comprises 16 residues. Germline V gene data show CDR1 as LGHNA and CDR2 as YSLEER. Trimming stripped 4 bases from V and 0 bases from J, with 10 bases between. CDR3 residues: CASSLDSSSGANVLTF. Here the CDR3 DNA reads TGCGCCAGCAGCCTCGACAGTAGCTCTGGGGCCAACGTCCTGACTTTC.

The chain couples TRBV5-1 to TRBJ2-1, with D uncertain. The CDR3 is 16 amino acids. Deletions cut 1 base from V and 10 bases from J, with 21 bases between. The germline CDR1 and CDR2 sequences are SGHRS and YFSETQ. Here the CDR3 DNA reads TGCGCCAGCAGCTTGACGGCAGGTAACCCGCAGAGAGAGCAGTTCTTC. Protein sequence: CASSLTAGNPQREQFF.

The V call is TRBV6-4, the J call TRBJ1-2; 12 positions match TRBD1. Trimming cost V 10 bases and J 2 bases; bases outside gene matches: 8. The CDR3 is made up of 15 amino acids. Germline CDR1 is MRHNA and CDR2 is SNTAGT. CDR3 protein: CATPGTGGSNYGYTF. The CDR3 nucleotides read TGTGCCACCCCCGGGACAGGGGGCTCGAACTATGGCTACACCTTC.

The rearrangement links TRBV10-3 to TRBJ1-6; a possible D gene is TRBD1 (5 bases). This CDR3 is 16 amino acids long. Trimming took 3 bases from V and 4 from J, leaving 13 bases between them. Looked up from germline, CDR1 is ENHRY and CDR2 is SYGVKD. The CDR3 loop is CAISDRDYYYNSPLHF. In nucleotides, the CDR3 is TGTGCCATCAGTGACAGGGACTACTATTATAATTCACCCCTCCACTTT.

This clone turned up a few times. The J gene is TRBJ2-1, the V gene TRBV11-2, with TRBD1 matching over 7 bases. Looked up from germline, CDR1 is SGHAT and CDR2 is FQNNGV. Losses at the gene ends were 1 base for V and 2 bases for J; bases not matched to a gene: 2. CDR3 size: 15 residues. CDR3 bases: TGTGCCAGCAGCTTAGTCCAGGGGGCCTACAATGAGCAGTTCTTC. Translated: CASSLVQGAYNEQFF.